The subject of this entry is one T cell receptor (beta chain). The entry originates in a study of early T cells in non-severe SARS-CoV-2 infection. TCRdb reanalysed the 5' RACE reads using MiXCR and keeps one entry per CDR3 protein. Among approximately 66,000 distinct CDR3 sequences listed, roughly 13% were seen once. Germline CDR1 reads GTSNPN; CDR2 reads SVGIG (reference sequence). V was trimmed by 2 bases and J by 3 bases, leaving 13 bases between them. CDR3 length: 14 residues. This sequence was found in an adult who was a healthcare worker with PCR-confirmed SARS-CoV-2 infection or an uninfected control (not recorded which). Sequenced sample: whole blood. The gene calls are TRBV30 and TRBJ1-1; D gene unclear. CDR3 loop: CAWSFRLGDTEAFF. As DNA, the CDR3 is TGTGCCTGGAGTTTCCGACTAGGTGACACTGAAGCTTTCTTT.